This record covers a single T cell receptor (beta chain). Its antigen is undetermined. The data stem from a study of spatial heterogeneity in lung cancer. Study details: Detected sequences consistently included more beta-chain ones than alpha-chain ones. Raw-read counts averaged over ten per unique TCR and UMI combination.

The time point is: sample taken at primary tumor resection. In each case, whole RNA from tumor, nontumor lung or frozen PBMC was sequenced unsorted. V was cut by 5 bases and J by 5 bases, with 18 bases left in between. Per the germline V gene, CDR1 is MNHNS and CDR2 is SASEGT. This CDR3 is 15 amino acids long. Every TCR cDNA molecule bore its own unique molecular identifier. MiXCR, run by TCRdb on the 5' RACE reads, gives a single entry per CDR3 protein. Among about 36,000 distinct CDR3 sequences, around 5.2% were seen once, and the ten largest hold more than 25%. General study points: Resection blood, more than follow-up blood, showed ubiquitous expanded tumor TCRs.

The J gene is TRBJ2-5, the V gene TRBV6-1, with D perhaps assigned TRBD1 or TRBD2 (6 bases each). Sequences were derived from PBMCs, sampled at surgery. The clonotype comes from a female donor with early-stage non-small cell lung cancer. The CDR3 region is CASSWGAPPGETQYF. The DNA for the CDR3 is TGTGCCAGCAGTTGGGGGGCTCCCCCGGGGGAGACCCAGTACTTC.